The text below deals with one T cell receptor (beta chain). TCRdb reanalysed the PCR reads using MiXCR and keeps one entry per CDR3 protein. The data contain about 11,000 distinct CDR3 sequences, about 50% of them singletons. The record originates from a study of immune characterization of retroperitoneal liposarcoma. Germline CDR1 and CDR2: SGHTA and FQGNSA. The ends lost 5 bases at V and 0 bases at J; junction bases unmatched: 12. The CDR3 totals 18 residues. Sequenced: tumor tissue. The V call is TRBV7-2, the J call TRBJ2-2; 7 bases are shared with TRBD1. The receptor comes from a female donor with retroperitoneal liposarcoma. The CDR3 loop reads CASSLQGLNFANTGELFF. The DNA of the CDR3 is TGTGCCAGCAGCCTACAGGGGCTTAATTTCGCGAACACCGGGGAGCTGTTTTTT.